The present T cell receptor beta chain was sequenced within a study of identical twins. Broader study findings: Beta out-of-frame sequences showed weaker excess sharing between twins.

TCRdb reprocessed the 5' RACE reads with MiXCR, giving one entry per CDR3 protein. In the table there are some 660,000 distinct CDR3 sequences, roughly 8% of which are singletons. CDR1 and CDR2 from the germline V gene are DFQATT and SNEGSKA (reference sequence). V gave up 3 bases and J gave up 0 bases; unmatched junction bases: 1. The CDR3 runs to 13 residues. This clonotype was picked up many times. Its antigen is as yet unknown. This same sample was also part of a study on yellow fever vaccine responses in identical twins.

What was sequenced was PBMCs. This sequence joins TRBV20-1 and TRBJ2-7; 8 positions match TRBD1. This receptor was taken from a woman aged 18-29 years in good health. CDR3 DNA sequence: TGCAGTGCTAGGGACAGGGTCTCCTACGAGCAGTACTTC. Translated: CSARDRVSYEQYF.